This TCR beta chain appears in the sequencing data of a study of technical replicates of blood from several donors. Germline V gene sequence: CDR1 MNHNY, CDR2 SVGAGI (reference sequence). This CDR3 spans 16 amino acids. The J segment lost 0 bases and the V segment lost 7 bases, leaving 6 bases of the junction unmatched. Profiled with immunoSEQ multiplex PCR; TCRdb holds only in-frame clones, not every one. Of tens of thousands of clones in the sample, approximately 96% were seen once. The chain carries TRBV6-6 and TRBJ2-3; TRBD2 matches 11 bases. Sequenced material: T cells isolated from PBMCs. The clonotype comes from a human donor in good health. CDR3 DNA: TGTGCCAGCACCCTAGCGGGGGGAACTAGCACAGATACGCAGTATTTT. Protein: CASTLAGGTSTDTQYF.